This record covers a single TCR beta chain. What it recognizes is unknown. V lost 3 bases, J lost 2 bases, and 14 bases lay in between. Germline V gene data show CDR1 as SQVTM and CDR2 as ANQGSEA. The CDR3 totals 14 residues. A deep-level run was used for the assay. Sequenced by immunoSEQ multiplex PCR; TCRdb stores in-frame clones only, minus some. The sample consists of 550,000 to 600,000 clones, 95% to 98% of them appearing once. This sample was included in a study of shared clonotypes between healthy human individuals. Whole-study findings and limits: Donors were few, which limited the genetic and exposure-history diversity represented. Measured sharing among donors was expected to vary with sequencing depth. Specimens sampled were limited to blood, with tissue repertoires likely differing.

The naive CD8 subset, CD45RO-negative cells positively selected for CCR7, excluded terminally differentiated effector memory CD45RA+ cells. The clonotype comes from a man aged 30 to 39 in good health. V gene TRBV29-1 combines with J gene TRBJ2-7, with TRBD2 as a possible D gene (5 bases). Source material: naive CD8+ T cells sorted from blood. The CDR3 sequence: CSVDDGLPPYEQYF. The CDR3 coding sequence is TGCAGCGTTGACGATGGACTGCCGCCCTACGAGCAGTACTTC.